The clone carrying this T cell receptor (beta chain) turned up a few times. The method was immunoSEQ multiplex PCR; TCRdb's version includes in-frame clones alone and lacks a portion of them. The sample includes some 110,000 clones, less than 95% of them seen just once. The data belong to a study of T cell changes during pregnancy in multiple sclerosis. Sample: peripheral blood, taken before pregnancy. The sequence was obtained from a female donor with multiple sclerosis, enrolled in a pregnancy study.

CDR3 sequence: CASSTGQQQASGELFF. The CDR3 nucleotides read TGTGCCAGCAGCACCGGACAGCAACAAGCGTCCGGGGAGCTGTTTTTT. V is TRBV7-9 and J is TRBJ2-2, with D maybe TRBD1 (6 bases). This CDR3 comprises 16 residues. Germline values: CDR1 SEHNR, CDR2 FQNEAQ (reference sequence). The V end was cut by 5 bases, the J end by 6 bases, with 19 bases between.